Sequencing of this T cell receptor beta chain was carried out in a study of shared clonotypes between healthy human individuals. About the study: Each donor contributed plates that comprised three CD4 naive, three CD4 memory, two CD8 naive and one CD8 memory.

With regard to this clone: Different DNA sequences within this sample yield the same CDR3.

Generated by immunoSEQ multiplex PCR, the TCRdb table keeps only in-frame clones and is missing some. The table records over a million clones, 95% to 97% of them present only once. This clonotype originated in a man aged 30 to 45 in good health. Sample: naive CD4+ T cells sorted from blood. Subset indicated: CD45RA+ positively selected.

The CDR3 DNA sequence: TGTGCCAGCAGCTTGAACAGGGATGTTTCCTACGAGCAGTACTTC. Protein: CASSLNRDVSYEQYF. V gene TRBV11-2 combines with J gene TRBJ2-7, with a weak D call TRBD1 (6 bases). CDR1 is SGHAT and CDR2 is FQNNGV in the germline V gene. This CDR3 spans 15 amino acids. The ends were cut back, 3 bases at V and 1 base at J, with 13 bases in the middle.